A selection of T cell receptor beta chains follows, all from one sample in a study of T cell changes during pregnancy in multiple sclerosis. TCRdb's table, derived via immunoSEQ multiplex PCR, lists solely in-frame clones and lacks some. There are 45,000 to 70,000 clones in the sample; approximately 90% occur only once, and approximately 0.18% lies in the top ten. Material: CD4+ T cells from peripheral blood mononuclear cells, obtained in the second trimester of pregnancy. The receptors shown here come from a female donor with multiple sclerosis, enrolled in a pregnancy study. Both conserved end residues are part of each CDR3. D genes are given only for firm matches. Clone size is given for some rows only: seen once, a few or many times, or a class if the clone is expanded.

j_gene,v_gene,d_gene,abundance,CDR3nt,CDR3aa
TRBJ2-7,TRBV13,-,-,TGTGCCAGCAGCTCTACGGGGAGTTTGGGCTACGAGCAGTACTTC,CASSSTGSLGYEQYF
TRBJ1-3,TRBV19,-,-,TGTGCCAGTATAGGTTCGAGGGGGATTGGAAACACCATATATTTT,CASIGSRGIGNTIYF
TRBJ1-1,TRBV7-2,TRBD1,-,TGTGCCAGCAGCCTCCGGACAGGGGAGGCCACTGAAGCTTTCTTT,CASSLRTGEATEAFF
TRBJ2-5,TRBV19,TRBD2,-,TGTGCCAGTAGTCCAAGCGGGAGACAAGAGACCCAGTACTTC,CASSPSGRQETQYF
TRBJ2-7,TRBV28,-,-,TGTGCCACCGCAGGGGTCCGCTACGAGCAGTACTTC,CATAGVRYEQYF
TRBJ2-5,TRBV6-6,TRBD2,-,TGTGCCAGCAGTCTGCCGGGACTACAACAAGAGACCCAGTACTTC,CASSLPGLQQETQYF
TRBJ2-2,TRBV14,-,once,TGTGCCAGCAGCCCACTACGGAACACCGGGGAGCTGTTTTTT,CASSPLRNTGELFF
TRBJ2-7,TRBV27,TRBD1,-,TGTGCCAGCAGTGCGGGACAGGGAGCCTACTACGAGCAGTACTTC,CASSAGQGAYYEQYF
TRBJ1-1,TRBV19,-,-,TGTGCCAGTAGTATAGGAGGAGGGTACACTGAAGCTTTCTTT,CASSIGGGYTEAFF
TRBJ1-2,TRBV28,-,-,TGTGCCAGCAGGATCGGACAGCACCTTTATGGCTACACCTTC,CASRIGQHLYGYTF
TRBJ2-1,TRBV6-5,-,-,TGTGCCAGCAGTTACGGAAACAGGGAAAGTGAGCAGTTCTTC,CASSYGNRESEQFF
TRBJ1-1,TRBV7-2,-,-,TGTGCCAGCAGAAAAGAAGCACAGGGTGTCACTGAAGCTTTCTTT,CASRKEAQGVTEAFF
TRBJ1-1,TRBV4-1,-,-,TGCGCCAGCAGCCTGGGGGCCATGAACACTGAAGCTTTCTTT,CASSLGAMNTEAFF
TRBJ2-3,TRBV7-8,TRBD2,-,TGTGCCAGCAGCTTATGGGAGGGCCAGGGATTTCGGCCTACGCAGTATTTT,CASSLWEGQGFRPTQYF
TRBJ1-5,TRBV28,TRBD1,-,TGTGCCAGCAGTTCAGGACAGGGAAGGGATCAGCCCCAGCATTTT,CASSSGQGRDQPQHF
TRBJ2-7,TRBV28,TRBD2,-,TGTGCCAGTCGGCGGGGACTAGTACCCTCCGAGCAGTACTTC,CASRRGLVPSEQYF
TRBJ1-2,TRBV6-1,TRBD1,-,TGTGCCAGCAGTGACTGGACAGGGTTTGGCTACACCTTC,CASSDWTGFGYTF
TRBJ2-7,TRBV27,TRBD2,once,TGTGCCAGCAGTTCCCCGACTAGCGGCCCCTACGAGCAGTACTTC,CASSSPTSGPYEQYF
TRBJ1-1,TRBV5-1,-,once,TGCGCCAGCAGCTTGCAGGGCGACACTGAAGCTTTCTTT,CASSLQGDTEAFF
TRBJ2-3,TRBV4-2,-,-,TGTGCCAGCAGCCAAGTGACTGGCACAGATACGCAGTATTTT,CASSQVTGTDTQYF
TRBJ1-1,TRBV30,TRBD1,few,TGTGCCTGGAGTATTCCTCCGGGACAGGGGGCCCAAGCTTTCTTT,CAWSIPPGQGAQAFF
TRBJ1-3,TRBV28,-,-,TGTGCCAGCAGCAGACTCCCAGGGGACTCTGGAAACACCATATATTTT,CASSRLPGDSGNTIYF
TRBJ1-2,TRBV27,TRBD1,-,TGTGCCAGCAGTAGGCAGGGGGCGCAGGGCCTTGGCTACACCTTC,CASSRQGAQGLGYTF
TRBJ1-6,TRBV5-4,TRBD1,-,TGTGCCAGCAGCTTAGGACAGGGAAATTCACCCCTCCACTTT,CASSLGQGNSPLHF
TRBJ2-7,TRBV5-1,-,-,TGCGCCAGCAGCTTGGCTAGGTCCGAGCAGTACTTC,CASSLARSEQYF
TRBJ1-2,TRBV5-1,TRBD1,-,TGCGCCAGCAGCTACGGGACGACAGGGGGGTATTCTGGCTACACCTTC,CASSYGTTGGYSGYTF
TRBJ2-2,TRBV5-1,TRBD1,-,TGCGCCAGCAGCACCCGGGACAGGAACACCGGGGAGCTGTTTTTT,CASSTRDRNTGELFF
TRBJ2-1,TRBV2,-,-,TGTGCCAGCAGTGATATGGAGTGGGAGCAGTTCTTC,CASSDMEWEQFF
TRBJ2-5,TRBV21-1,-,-,TGTGCCAGCAGCAAAGCCAGAATAGCGGGAGATGAGACCCAGTACTTC,CASSKARIAGDETQYF
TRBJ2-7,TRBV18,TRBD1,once,TGTGCCAGCTCACCCCCCGTCGGACAGGGGTCCCCCCAGTACTTC,CASSPPVGQGSPQYF
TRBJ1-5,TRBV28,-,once,TGTGCCAGCAGTTCGGGAGGAAATCAGCCCCAGCATTTT,CASSSGGNQPQHF
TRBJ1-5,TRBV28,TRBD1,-,TGTGCCAGCAGTGACAGGGCCGGGCAGCCCCAGCATTTT,CASSDRAGQPQHF